This TCR beta chain emerged from a study of blood T cell repertoires in COVID-19. Whole-study context: COVID-19 samples from acute and convalescent phases originated in the United States, Italy and Spain.

The CDR3 loop spans 15 amino acids. V lost 6 bases and J lost 2, with 13 bases in between. CDR1 KGHSH and CDR2 LQKENI come from the germline V gene. Under the authors' procedure: Amplifying reference gene primers gave estimates of nucleated cell counts. The method was immunoSEQ multiplex PCR; TCRdb's version includes in-frame clones alone and lacks a portion of them. The DNA gave D and trimming, while V, J and clone size come from that table. Found here are about 190,000 clones, 70% to 90% of them singletons; the top ten hold approximately 21%. This clone was detected many times. The chain carries TRBV18 and TRBJ1-4; D gene unclear. The origin of this receptor is a man aged 55 to 70 with active or convalescent COVID-19. Sequencing used peripheral blood. The CDR3 protein is CASSPRTGTNEKLFF. CDR3 DNA sequence: TGTGCCAGCTCTCCAAGAACCGGGACTAATGAAAAACTGTTTTTT.